The rows below give T cell receptor beta chains drawn from one sample of a study of shared clonotypes between healthy human individuals. Clones were read by immunoSEQ multiplex PCR, and TCRdb kept only the in-frame ones, dropping some. The sample yields roughly 720,000 clones, 90% seen once. The sequenced sample consisted of memory CD8+ T cells from PBMCs. The receptors shown here come from a man younger than 35 in good health. Some clones in this sample may be carry-over from other donors' samples. The conserved cysteine and the conserved F or W are not part of the CDR3 here. Some rows have no size entry. The others give once, few or many, or a class for an expanded clone.

.,TRBJ1-1,TRBV7-9,ASSDGLGTEAF
.,TRBJ2-3,TRBV7-9,ASSLAGLAATDTQY
once,TRBJ2-5,TRBV15,ATRGGAGRETQY
.,TRBJ2-7,TRBV6-5,ASSYSVGGRRYEQY
.,TRBJ2-2,TRBV29-1,SVEDITGELF
.,TRBJ1-4,TRBV7-9,ASSSKLTASTNEKLF
.,TRBJ2-7,TRBV7-3,ASSLGTGPAYEQY
.,TRBJ2-3,TRBV18,ASSPPRTRRGTQY
.,TRBJ2-3,TRBV7-6,ASSLSVAGSTDTQY
.,TRBJ2-7,TRBV30,AWQGLGVGEQY
.,TRBJ2-7,TRBV19,ASSRRADEQY
.,TRBJ2-4,TRBV7-3,ASSLLPGLAKNIQY
.,TRBJ1-1,TRBV19,ASSIAVRGPGRWDWEAF
once,TRBJ2-7,TRBV4-1,ASSQVLRTGIYEQY
.,TRBJ1-3,TRBV5-8,ASSSPGTGSTIY
.,TRBJ1-2,TRBV21-1,ASSKAVGGMSHGYT
.,TRBJ2-7,TRBV21-1,AGGRTGLAGEGPPYEQY
.,TRBJ2-2,TRBV9,ASSVDRPGELF
.,TRBJ2-1,TRBV28,ASSLFQGRDSYNEQF
.,TRBJ2-7,TRBV11-1,ASSLANRGSYEQY
many,TRBJ2-3,TRBV27,ASSLSEGLATDTQY
.,TRBJ1-2,TRBV7-9,ASSITGTGDRNYGYT
.,TRBJ2-7,TRBV5-1,ASSSEGTAYEQY
.,TRBJ1-2,TRBV6-5,ASSYSTGINGYT
.,TRBJ1-2,TRBV27,ASSSNPTYGYT
.,TRBJ2-5,TRBV4-1,ASSQEWTSPQETQY
.,TRBJ2-1,TRBV9,ASSPASGRAYNEQF
.,TRBJ2-5,TRBV6-4,ASSEKLAGGYWETQY
.,TRBJ2-3,TRBV27,ASSKLAPDTQY
.,TRBJ2-1,TRBV7-6,ASSLNGGPQSSYNEQF
.,TRBJ2-1,TRBV5-4,ASSSRGVYNEQF
.,TRBJ1-2,TRBV29-1,SARATGQEGYT
few,TRBJ1-2,TRBV9,ASSVDRGEHT
.,TRBJ2-7,TRBV19,ASTHTTRGEQY
.,TRBJ2-2,TRBV11-2,ASSLRGVSLNLNTGELF